The source of this T cell receptor beta chain is a study of beta chain bispecific antibodies for T cell cancers (dated by TCRdb to the early 2020s). General notes on the study: Healthy donor T cells were cocultured with T cell leukemia lines and bispecific antibodies, then TRBV sequencing of surviving cells measured the depletion of each TRBV family. Surface TRBV12 (TRBV12-3) was expressed by Jurkat cells, and surface TRBV5-5 was expressed by HPB-ALL cells. Beyond this particular receptor, the publication reports: Each sequenced sample mixed leukemia cell line cells with normal T cells, and most targeted TRBV signal came from the leukemia cells rather than normal T cells. Cross-reactivity of the anti-TRBV5-5 antibody with TRBV5-6 was attributed to high sequence similarity between the two genes.

At the junction V is shortened by 0 bases and J by 14 bases, with 14 bases in between. CDR1 and CDR2 (DFQATT, SNEGSKA) derive from the germline V gene (reference sequence). From the cysteine up to the phenylalanine, the CDR3 has a length of 13 residues. Of the read, only the CDR3 DNA is kept; its 39 bases are in frame from base 1. T cells were expanded from blood mononuclear cells for around three days with either the anti-CD3 antibody OKT3 or CD3/CD28 Dynabeads. The expanded T cells were grown in RPMI 1640 containing about 10% fetal bovine serum, recombinant human IL-2 (approximately 91 IU/ml) and IL-7 (around 5 ng/ml). Each coculture contained 5 x 10^4 normal T cells, 5 x 10^4 target cells and bispecific antibody in approximately 92 ul and was incubated for roughly 16 hours at 37 degrees C. Every bispecific antibody was made of two single-chain variable fragments, expressed in a single-chain diabody format carrying a His tag. Effector T cells were obtained from healthy human donors, and peripheral blood mononuclear cells were isolated from leukapheresis samples by Ficoll density gradient centrifugation.

In this sample, this clonotype turned up many times. Its antigen has not been determined. No qualities accompany the bases; no much larger clone lies one base away. The libraries included unique molecular identifier barcodes, and the barcodes were used to quantify clonotypes. Qiagen AllPrep DNA/RNA Micro kits were used to isolate total RNA, and an Agilent TapeStation was used to check RNA quality. TCR beta libraries were built by 5' RACE: cDNA synthesis followed by two PCR steps using TCR beta constant-region gene-specific primers. Sequencing of the TCR beta libraries was performed on an Illumina MiSeq platform. The paper's data handling went like this. Reads were processed with MIGEC, MiXCR and VDJtools. Clonotype frequency was calculated as the fraction of unique molecular identifiers assigned to a given clonotype among all unique molecular identifiers in the sample. Any TRBV gene that IMGT lists as a pseudogene or open reading frame, and is therefore nonfunctional, such as TRBV1, TRBV12-1 and TRBV21, was left out. TCRdb's own reprocessing of the public reads used fastp at Q25 and MiXCR and kept productive beta chains. Rows with a matching CDR3 protein are joined into one entry that keeps the most common DNA and genes. TCRdb, rather than the study authors, made the V and J calls. Across this sample there are more than 15,000 distinct CDR3 sequences, with 2.1% seen only once. The top ten constitute 6.9% of the sample.

This clonotype was obtained from a human donor in good health. Some clones in this sample may be carry-over from other donors' samples. The sequence is built from TRBV20-1 and TRBJ1-6, with TRBD1 tentatively as D gene (5 bases match). The sample comprised healthy donor T cells cultured with leukemia cells. The DNA sequence reads TGCAGTGCTAGAGATCTTACGGCAGGGACCCTCCACTTT. Its protein product is CSARDLTAGTLHF.